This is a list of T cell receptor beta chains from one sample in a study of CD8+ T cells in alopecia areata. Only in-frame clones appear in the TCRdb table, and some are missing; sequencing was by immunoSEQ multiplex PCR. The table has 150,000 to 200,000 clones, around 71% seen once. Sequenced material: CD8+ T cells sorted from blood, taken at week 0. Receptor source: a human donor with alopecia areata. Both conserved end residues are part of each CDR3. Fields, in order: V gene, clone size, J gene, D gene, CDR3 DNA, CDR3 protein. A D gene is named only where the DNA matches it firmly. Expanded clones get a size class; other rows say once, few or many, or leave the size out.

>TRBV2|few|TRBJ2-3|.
TGTGCCAGCACCACACTGGCGGGGTATACTAGCACAGATACGCAGTATTTT
CASTTLAGYTSTDTQYF
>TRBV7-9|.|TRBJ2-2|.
TGTGCCAGCAGCTCCACCGGGGAGCTGTTTTTT
CASSSTGELFF
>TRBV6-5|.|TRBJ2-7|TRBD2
TGTGCCAGCAGTTACGGACTAGAAAGTTCCTACGAGCAGTACTTC
CASSYGLESSYEQYF
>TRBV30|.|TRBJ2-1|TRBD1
TGTGCCAGCGACAGGGGCTCCTACAATGAGCAGTTCTTC
CASDRGSYNEQFF
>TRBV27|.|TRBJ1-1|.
TGTGCCAGCAGTTTGGGGCAGACTATAAACACTGAAGCTTTCTTT
CASSLGQTINTEAFF
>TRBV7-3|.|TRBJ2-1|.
TGTGCCAGCAGCCAAAACAATGAGCAGTTCTTC
CASSQNNEQFF
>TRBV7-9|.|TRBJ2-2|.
TGTGCCAGCAGCTCGGGACATGCGAACACCGGGGAGCTGTTTTTT
CASSSGHANTGELFF
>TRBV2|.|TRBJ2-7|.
TGTGCCAGCAGCAGGACCCGGCGGGTCGACGAGCAGTACTTC
CASSRTRRVDEQYF
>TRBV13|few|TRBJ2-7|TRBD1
TGTGCCAGCAGCACCCGGGACAGGCAAACCTACGAGCAGTACTTC
CASSTRDRQTYEQYF
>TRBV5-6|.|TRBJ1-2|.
TGTGCCAGCACCCCCGGCGGGGGGGCCAGCTACACCTTC
CASTPGGGASYTF
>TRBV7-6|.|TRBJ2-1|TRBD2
TGTGCCAGCAGCGGGACTAGGGTCGGGCCCCATAATCCCATCTCCTACAATGAGCAGTTCTTC
CASSGTRVGPHNPISYNEQFF
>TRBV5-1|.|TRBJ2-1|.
TGCGCCAGCAGGAAATCTCGACATGGTGAGCAGTTCTTC
CASRKSRHGEQFF
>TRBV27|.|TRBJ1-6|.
TGTGCCAGCAGCTCCGTACGGGGTAATTCACCCCTCCACTTT
CASSSVRGNSPLHF
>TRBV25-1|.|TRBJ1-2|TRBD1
TGTGCCAGCAGTGACCGGACAGGGAACTATGGCTACACCTTC
CASSDRTGNYGYTF
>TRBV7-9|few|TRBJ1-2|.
TGTGCCAGCAGCTTAGCGATTCGGAGCGGCTACACCTTC
CASSLAIRSGYTF
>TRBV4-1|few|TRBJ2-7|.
TGCGCCAGCAGCCAAGGGGTCGAGCAGTACTTC
CASSQGVEQYF
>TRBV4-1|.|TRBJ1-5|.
TGCGCCAGCAGCCAAGATTTATTCGAGAGCAATCAGCCCCAGCATTTT
CASSQDLFESNQPQHF
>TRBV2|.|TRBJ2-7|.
TGTGCCAGCACTGGGCAGAGCTCCTACGAGCAGTACTTC
CASTGQSSYEQYF
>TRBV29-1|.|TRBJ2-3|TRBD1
TGCAGCGTTGAAGGAGGGGACAGGAGCACAGATACGCAGTATTTT
CSVEGGDRSTDTQYF
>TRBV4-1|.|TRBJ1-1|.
TGCGCCAGCAGCCAAGACAGGGCTGGAGCTTTCTTT
CASSQDRAGAFF
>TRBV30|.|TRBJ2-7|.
TGTGCCTGGAGTGAGTCGGGACGGTCCTACGAGCAGTACTTC
CAWSESGRSYEQYF
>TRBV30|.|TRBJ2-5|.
TGTGCCTGGAGTGGGGGGGCCGGAGAGACCCAGTACTTC
CAWSGGAGETQYF
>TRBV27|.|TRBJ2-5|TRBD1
TGTGCCAGCCGCCTATGGGACAGGGCTGCGGAGACCCAGTACTTC
CASRLWDRAAETQYF
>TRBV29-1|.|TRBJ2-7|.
TGCACCCTACCCAGGGAAGGTCACGAGCAGTACTTC
CTLPREGHEQYF
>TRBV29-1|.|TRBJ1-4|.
TGCAGCGTTGAAGACCGGACACAGGGTAATGAAAAACTGTTTTTT
CSVEDRTQGNEKLFF
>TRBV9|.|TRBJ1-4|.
TGTGCCAGCAGCCGGGCAGAAAATGAGGGAAAACTGTTTTTT
CASSRAENEGKLFF
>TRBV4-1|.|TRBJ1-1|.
TGCGCCAGCAGCCAAGATAGCCGCGGAGCTTTCTTT
CASSQDSRGAFF
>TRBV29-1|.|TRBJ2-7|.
TGCAGCGCAGGGGTCTCGACGTGGGAGCAGTACTTC
CSAGVSTWEQYF
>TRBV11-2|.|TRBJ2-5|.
TGTGCCAGCAGCCCCTATCCCGGGGCGCGAGGAGAAGAGACCCAGTACTTC
CASSPYPGARGEETQYF
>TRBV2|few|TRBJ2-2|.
TGTGCCATTCGGAGGGACCTCTCGAACACCGGGGAGCTGTTTTTT
CAIRRDLSNTGELFF
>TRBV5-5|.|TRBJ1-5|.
TGTGCCAGCAGCTTGGGGGATCAGCCCCAGCATTTT
CASSLGDQPQHF
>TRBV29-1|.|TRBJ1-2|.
TGCAGCGTTAGCCGGGACCCACTCTATGGCTACACCTTC
CSVSRDPLYGYTF
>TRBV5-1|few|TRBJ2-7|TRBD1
TGCGCCAGCAGCTTGACGGGACAGGGGTCCTACGAGCAGTACTTC
CASSLTGQGSYEQYF
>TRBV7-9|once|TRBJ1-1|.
TGTGCCAGCAGCTTAGTTGCACACATTAACACTGAAGCTTTCTTT
CASSLVAHINTEAFF
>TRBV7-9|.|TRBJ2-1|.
TGTGCCAGCAGCTCCGGGACGGATTACAATGAGCAGTTCTTC
CASSSGTDYNEQFF
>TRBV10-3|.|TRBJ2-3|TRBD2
TGTGCCATCAGTCCCGGGCGGGGGGCCAGCGCAGATACGCAGTATTTT
CAISPGRGASADTQYF
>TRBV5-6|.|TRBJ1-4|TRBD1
TGTGCCAGCAGCTTGGGGCCGGGACAGGGAGAAAAACTGTTTTTT
CASSLGPGQGEKLFF